The T cell receptor beta chain described here comes from a study of blood T cell repertoires in COVID-19. Study-level background: There were acute and convalescent COVID-19 samples, and they came from the United States, Italy and Spain. Nucleic acid was either cDNA or gDNA, and it came from T cells, B-cell-depleted T cells, or PBMCs.

As handled by the study authors: How many nucleated cells were present was estimated from reference gene primer amplification. The protocol was immunoSEQ multiplex PCR, while the TCRdb copy is restricted to in-frame clones and leaves out a portion. That table is the source of V, J and clone size, and D and trimming were worked out from the DNA. The sample contains more than 200,000 clones, 70% to 85% of which appear only once. Between the trimmed V and J ends, which lost 6 bases and 2 bases, there was a span of 8 bases. The CDR3 spans 13 residues. Per germline, CDR1 LNHDA and CDR2 SQIVND (reference sequence).

The receptor's source is a woman over 75 with active or convalescent COVID-19. Sequenced material: peripheral blood. The chain employs TRBV19 and TRBJ1-5; a weak D match, TRBD1 (5 bases). The CDR3 loop is CASRGVGNQPQHF. CDR3 nucleotide sequence: TGTGCCAGTAGAGGGGTTGGCAATCAGCCCCAGCATTTT.